A single sample is the source of the 9 T cell receptor beta chains below, sequenced in a study of blood T cell repertoires in COVID-19. Libraries were prepared by immunoSEQ multiplex PCR; TCRdb keeps only in-frame clonotypes and omits some of them. The data show 85,000 to 100,000 clones, approximately 90% seen once. The sample comprised peripheral blood. The source of these receptors is a man aged 55 to 70 with acute or convalescent COVID-19.

The chain uses TRBV5-1 and TRBJ2-3, with D unclear. This CDR3 is 14 amino acids long. The germline V and J ends were trimmed by 1 base and 1 base, with 7 bases remaining between them. Germline V gene sequence: CDR1 SGHRS, CDR2 YFSETQ. CDR3 coding DNA: TGCGCCAGCAGCTTGATTCCAGGCACAGATACGCAGTATTTT. Its protein is CASSLIPGTDTQYF.

The chain employs TRBV5-6 and TRBJ2-3; maybe TRBD1 (5 bases). The CDR3 is made up of 14 amino acids. Germline CDR1 and CDR2: SGHDT and YYEEEE. Trimming took 2 bases from V and 4 from J, leaving 11 bases between them. The CDR3 DNA reads as TGTGCCAGCAGCTTCCGGCAGGGATCAGATACGCAGTATTTT. Protein: CASSFRQGSDTQYF.

This clone came up once. The rearrangement joins TRBV7-9 to TRBJ1-5; D gene unclear. V lost 0 bases and J 4 bases, leaving 7 bases between the germline ends. Germline V CDR1 and CDR2: SEHNR, FQNEAQ (reference sequence). The CDR3 is made up of 14 amino acids. The CDR3 sequence: CASSLAAANQPQHF. The CDR3 region has the DNA TGTGCCAGCAGCTTAGCGGCAGCGAATCAGCCCCAGCATTTT. Full variable domain (missing parts from reference TRBV7-9 and TRBJ1-5): DTGVSQNPRHKITKRGQNVTFRCDPISEHNRLYWYRQTLGQGPEFLTYFQNEAQLEKSRLLSDRFSAERPKGSFSTLEIQRTEQGDSAMYLCASSLAAANQPQHFGDGTRLSIL.

The V call is TRBV6-5, the J call TRBJ1-2, with D possibly TRBD1 on 5 matching bases. V was shortened by 4 bases and J by 4 bases, with 13 bases between the two germline ends. Germline V gene lookup returns CDR1 MNHEY and CDR2 SVGAGI. The CDR3 has 14 amino acids. CDR3 amino acids: CASSSTGRVYGYTF. As DNA, the CDR3 is TGTGCCAGCAGTTCAACAGGAAGGGTCTATGGCTACACCTTC.

This clone was seen once. The chain carries TRBV2 and TRBJ1-1; D is uncertain. Germline V lookup: CDR1 SNHLY, CDR2 FYNNEI. Trimming removed 10 bases from V and 0 bases from J, with 12 bases in between. The CDR3 has 13 amino acids. For the CDR3, the DNA is TGTGCCACCCGGGAATTGATGAACACTGAAGCTTTCTTT. It encodes CATRELMNTEAFF.

The chain links TRBV27 to TRBJ1-1; D is unclear. This CDR3 region has 13 residues. Germline V gives CDR1 MNHEY, CDR2 SMNVEV (reference sequence). Trimming shortened V by 2 bases and J by 1 base, and 5 bases separated the two germline ends. CDR3 bases: TGTGCCAGCAGTTTACGCGAGAACACTGAAGCTTTCTTT. Its translation is CASSLRENTEAFF.

V gene TRBV6-1 combines with J gene TRBJ1-5; D remains unclear. The V gene's germline CDR1 is MNHNS and CDR2 SASEGT. V dropped 6 bases and J dropped 6 bases, with 15 bases sitting between them. The CDR3 covers 14 residues. The CDR3 DNA sequence: TGTGCCAGCAGGAATAGTAGGGAGGGTCAGCCCCAGCATTTT. Translating it yields CASRNSREGQPQHF.

This clone was found once. The chain has TRBV5-6 and TRBJ2-7, with 8 bases fitting TRBD1. Looked up from germline, CDR1 is SGHDT and CDR2 is YYEEEE. Unmatched junction bases numbered 1, after V lost 0 bases and J lost 2 bases. The CDR3 spans 14 residues. The CDR3: CASSLDRGTYEQYF. The CDR3 coding sequence is TGTGCCAGCAGCTTGGACAGGGGGACCTACGAGCAGTACTTC.

J is TRBJ2-7 and V is TRBV10-3, with D perhaps TRBD1 (7 bases). V was cut by 2 bases and J by 7 bases, with 21 bases left in between. This CDR3 has 16 amino acids. CDR1 ENHRY and CDR2 SYGVKD come from the germline V gene. The CDR3 nucleotides read TGTGCCATCAGTGAGGGTAGCGAGACAGGGACTGAAGAGCAGTACTTC. Protein product: CAISEGSETGTEEQYF.